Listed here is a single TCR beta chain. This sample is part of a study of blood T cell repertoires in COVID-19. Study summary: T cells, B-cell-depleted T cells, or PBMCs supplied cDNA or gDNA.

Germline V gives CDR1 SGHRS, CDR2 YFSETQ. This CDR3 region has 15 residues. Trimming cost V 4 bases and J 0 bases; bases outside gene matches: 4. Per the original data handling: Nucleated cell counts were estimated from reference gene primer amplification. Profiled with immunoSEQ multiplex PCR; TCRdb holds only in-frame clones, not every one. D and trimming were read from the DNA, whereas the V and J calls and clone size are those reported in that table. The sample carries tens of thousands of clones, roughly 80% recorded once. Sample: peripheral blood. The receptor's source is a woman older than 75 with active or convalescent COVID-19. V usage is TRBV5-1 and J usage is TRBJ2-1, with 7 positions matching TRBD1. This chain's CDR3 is CASSPRDSSYNEQFF. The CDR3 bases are TGCGCCAGCAGCCCGAGGGACAGCTCCTACAATGAGCAGTTCTTC. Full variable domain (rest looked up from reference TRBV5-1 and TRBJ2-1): KAGVTQTPRYLIKTRGQQVTLSCSPISGHRSVSWYQQTPGQGLQFLFEYFSETQRNKGNFPGRFSGRQFSNSRSEMNVSTLELGDSALYLCASSPRDSSYNEQFFGPGTRLTVL.